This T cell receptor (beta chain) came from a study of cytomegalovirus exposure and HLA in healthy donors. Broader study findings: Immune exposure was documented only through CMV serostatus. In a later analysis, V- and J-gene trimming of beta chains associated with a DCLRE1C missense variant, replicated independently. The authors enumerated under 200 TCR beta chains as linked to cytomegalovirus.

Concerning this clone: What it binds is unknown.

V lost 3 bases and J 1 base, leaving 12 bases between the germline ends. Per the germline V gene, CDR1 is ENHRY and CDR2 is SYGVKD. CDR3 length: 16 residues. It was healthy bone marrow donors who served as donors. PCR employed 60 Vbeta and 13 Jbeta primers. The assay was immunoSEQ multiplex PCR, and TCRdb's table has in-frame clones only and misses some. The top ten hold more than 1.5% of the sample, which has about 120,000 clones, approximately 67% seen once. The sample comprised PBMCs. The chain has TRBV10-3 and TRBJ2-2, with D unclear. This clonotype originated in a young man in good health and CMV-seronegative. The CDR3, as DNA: TGTGCCATCAGTGACTCACGAGGCAAGAACACCGGGGAGCTGTTTTTT. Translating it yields CAISDSRGKNTGELFF.